Sequencing of this TCR beta chain was carried out in a study of Graves' ophthalmopathy and Graves' hyperthyroidism. About the research overall: Hyperthyroidism counted as stable given no ophthalmopathy within 18 months of follow-up.

Using RNA transcripts, the TCR beta CDR3 regions were amplified. RT-PCR with HTBI primers came first, then second-round multiplex PCR. TCRdb fed the multiplex PCR reads into MiXCR, producing one record per CDR3 protein. The table has about 550,000 distinct CDR3 sequences, roughly 40% seen once. V dropped 7 bases and J dropped 5; count of bases not matched to a gene: 6. Germline V gene data show CDR1 as SEHNR and CDR2 as FQNEAQ (reference sequence). CDR3 length: 13 residues. Exclusion criteria comprised other autoimmune diseases, uncontrolled infections, pregnancy or lactation in patients. Clinicians made diagnoses from clinical symptoms, serum thyroxine, TRAb, thyroid ultrasound and orbital computed tomography. This clonotype was observed a handful of times.

This sequence was found in an adult man with Graves' hyperthyroidism. The sequenced material came from peripheral blood or thyroid tissue (not recorded which). The chain combines TRBV7-9 with TRBJ2-5, with TRBD2 matching 8 bases. CDR3 amino acids: CASTPRGGETQYF. CDR3 DNA sequence: TGTGCCAGCACCCCCCGGGGGGGGGAGACCCAGTACTTC.